What follows are 17 T cell receptor beta chains derived from one specimen sequenced in a study of blood T cell repertoires in COVID-19. The data were produced by immunoSEQ multiplex PCR, yet TCRdb's version contains in-frame clones alone and is incomplete. The table records more than 200,000 clones, about 88% of them present only once. Material for sequencing was peripheral blood. The receptors here all came from a woman aged 55-70 years with acute or convalescent COVID-19.

The rearrangement joins TRBV5-1 to TRBJ2-7, with D perhaps TRBD1 (5 bases). The CDR3 loop spans 14 amino acids. The germline CDR1 and CDR2 sequences are SGHRS and YFSETQ. The ends were cut back, 0 bases at V and 0 bases at J, with 7 bases in the middle. The CDR3 DNA reads TGCGCCAGCAGCTTGGGCAGGGCCTCCTACGAGCAGTACTTC. It translates to CASSLGRASYEQYF. The variable domain in full, with the rest retrieved from reference TRBV5-1 and TRBJ2-7, is KAGVTQTPRYLIKTRGQQVTLSCSPISGHRSVSWYQQTPGQGLQFLFEYFSETQRNKGNFPGRFSGRQFSNSRSEMNVSTLELGDSALYLCASSLGRASYEQYFGPGTRLTVT.

The rearrangement links TRBV7-2 to TRBJ2-5, with unresolved D. With 1 base removed from V and 0 bases from J, the gap between germline ends came to 6 bases. The germline CDR1 and CDR2 sequences are SGHTA and FQGNSA. The CDR3 covers 14 residues. In DNA, the CDR3 is TGTGCCAGCAGCTTAGACTGGTACCAAGAGACCCAGTACTTC. Translated: CASSLDWYQETQYF.

This sequence joins TRBV30 and TRBJ2-7; 8 nucleotides match TRBD1. This CDR3 spans 12 amino acids. The trim removed 5 bases at V and 5 bases at J, leaving 5 bases unmatched. CDR1 and CDR2 from the germline V gene are GTSNPN and SVGIG (reference sequence). CDR3 sequence: CAWGGQGHEQYF. For the CDR3, the DNA is TGTGCCTGGGGTGGACAGGGCCACGAGCAGTACTTC.

The table lists this clone with a count of one. The chain uses TRBV5-1 and TRBJ2-2, with D perhaps TRBD1 (5 bases). Per germline, CDR1 SGHRS and CDR2 YFSETQ. The CDR3 totals 17 residues. V dropped 2 bases and J dropped 0 bases, with 14 bases sitting between them. CDR3 loop: CASSFIDRTPNTGELFF. CDR3 in DNA: TGCGCCAGCAGCTTTATCGATCGGACACCGAACACCGGGGAGCTGTTTTTT.

This chain links TRBV2 with TRBJ2-1; a weak D match, TRBD2 (6 bases). This CDR3 has 14 amino acids. The ends were cut back, 3 bases at V and 3 bases at J, with 9 bases in the middle. In germline, CDR1 is SNHLY, CDR2 FYNNEI. DNA of the CDR3: TGTGCCAGCAGTGACTCGGACTACTACAATGAGCAGTTCTTC. This encodes CASSDSDYYNEQFF.

The chain carries TRBV4-1 and TRBJ2-3, with 8 bases identical to TRBD1. CDR1 and CDR2 (germline): MGHRA, YSYEKL. The length of the CDR3 is 17 residues. V was pared by 2 bases and J by 0 bases, with 7 bases of the junction left unmatched. This CDR3 is CASSQLDRGSSTDTQYF. CDR3 DNA: TGCGCCAGCAGCCAACTCGACAGGGGTTCTAGCACAGATACGCAGTATTTT.

This chain joins TRBV25-1 and TRBJ1-1; 7 positions match TRBD1. Germline lookup yields CDR1 MGHDK and CDR2 SYGVNS. This CDR3 comprises 12 residues. The junction had 8 bases not matched to a gene; V was cut back by 5 bases and J by 11 bases. The CDR3 nucleotides read TGTGCCAGCAGTCCCACCGGGACAGTGGCTTTCTTT. Its translation is CASSPTGTVAFF.

The chain carries TRBV7-9 and TRBJ1-2; the D is unclear. CDR1 is SEHNR, CDR2 FQNEAQ, per germline (reference sequence). The CDR3 has 11 amino acids. The ends were cut back, 4 bases at V and 8 bases at J, with 8 bases in the middle. The CDR3 sequence: CASSSGGGYTF. The CDR3 DNA is TGTGCCAGCAGCTCGGGAGGGGGCTACACCTTC.

The chain combines TRBV6-5 with TRBJ2-3; D uncertain. Germline V gene lookup returns CDR1 MNHEY and CDR2 SVGAGI. Trimming removed 0 bases at V and 2 bases at J, with 9 bases between. This CDR3 has 15 amino acids. This chain's CDR3 is CASSYSSPATDTQYF. Written as DNA, the CDR3 is TGTGCCAGCAGTTACTCGAGCCCCGCCACAGATACGCAGTATTTT.

The chain carries TRBV30 and TRBJ2-1, with TRBD2 matching over 8 bases. Trimming removed 0 bases from V and 4 bases from J; junction bases left unmatched: 5. Germline V CDR1 and CDR2: GTSNPN, SVGIG (reference sequence). This CDR3 spans 15 amino acids. CDR3 in amino acids: CAWSVRGGLYNEQFF. In DNA form, the CDR3 reads TGTGCCTGGAGTGTACGCGGGGGGCTATACAATGAGCAGTTCTTC.

The chain recombines TRBV15 with TRBJ2-3; 13 bases are shared with TRBD2. With V trimmed by 8 bases and J by 2 bases, 1 base remained unmatched. Germline loops: CDR1 LNHNV, CDR2 YYDKDF (reference sequence). This CDR3 is built from 14 residues. The CDR3 region is CATGTSGVTDTQYF. The CDR3 nucleotides read TGTGCCACCGGGACTAGCGGGGTCACAGATACGCAGTATTTT.

The V and J genes are TRBV28 and TRBJ1-2; weak D call: TRBD1 (5 bases). Germline V gives CDR1 MDHEN, CDR2 SYDVKM. Deletions cut 2 bases from V and 5 bases from J, with 9 bases between. The length of the CDR3 is 13 residues. The CDR3 DNA is TGTGCCAGCAGTTTAACGACAGATTATGGCTACACCTTC. Protein: CASSLTTDYGYTF.

On this clone itself: Other DNA sequences in the sample encode the same CDR3. The chain joins TRBV5-1 to TRBJ2-3, with D uncertain. The CDR3 length is 15 residues. Deletions cut 0 bases from V and 0 bases from J, with 8 bases between. Germline V gives CDR1 SGHRS, CDR2 YFSETQ. CDR3 in DNA: TGCGCCAGCAGCTTGGCCTCCGGGAGCACAGATACGCAGTATTTT. Protein: CASSLASGSTDTQYF.

This clone showed up just once. The chain is built from TRBV24-1 and TRBJ2-7; TRBD2 might be the D (6 bases). The V end was cut by 5 bases, the J end by 7 bases, with 20 bases between. This CDR3 region has 15 residues. The V gene's germline CDR1 is KGHDR and CDR2 SFDVKD. CDR3 residues: CATSAHRGTKVEQYF. Written as DNA, the CDR3 is TGTGCCACCAGTGCCCACCGGGGGACCAAGGTTGAGCAGTACTTC.

The chain employs TRBV7-2 and TRBJ1-4, with 7 nucleotides matching TRBD1. The junction had 8 bases not matched to a gene; V was cut back by 5 bases and J by 8 bases. CDR3 length: 14 residues. Germline lookup yields CDR1 SGHTA and CDR2 FQGNSA. CDR3 nucleotide sequence: TGTGCCAGCAGCCCCGTCAGGGGGTACGAAAAACTGTTTTTT. Protein: CASSPVRGYEKLFF.

The chain employs TRBV5-1 and TRBJ2-7; 9 positions agree with TRBD1. CDR1 SGHRS and CDR2 YFSETQ come from the germline V gene. Losses at the gene ends were 8 bases for V and 3 bases for J; bases not matched to a gene: 3. The CDR3 loop spans 12 amino acids. The CDR3 sequence is CASGTGLYEQYF. The CDR3 bases are TGCGCCAGTGGGACAGGGCTCTACGAGCAGTACTTC.

The V gene is TRBV10-2, the J gene TRBJ1-1, with 10 positions matching TRBD1. This CDR3 is 15 amino acids long. Trimming removed 6 bases from V and 6 bases from J; junction bases left unmatched: 10. Germline V gives CDR1 WSHSY, CDR2 SAAADI. This CDR3 is CASRPGTGDAAEAFF. CDR3 nucleotides: TGCGCCAGCAGACCCGGGACAGGGGATGCGGCTGAAGCTTTCTTT.